These 16 T cell receptor beta chains came from one sample sequenced in a study of cytomegalovirus exposure and HLA in healthy donors. Vbeta (60) and Jbeta (13) primers were used in the PCR. Clones were sequenced by immunoSEQ multiplex PCR, and TCRdb holds only the in-frame ones, with some missing. This table has 100,000 or so clones, 13% to 15% appearing once. The sequencing sample was made of PBMCs. Receptors were obtained from a female donor in good health and CMV-seronegative.

In its sample, this clone was seen once. The V call is TRBV7-8, the J call TRBJ1-4, with 8 bases aligning to TRBD1. CDR1 SGHVS and CDR2 FQNEAQ come from the germline V gene. V lost 5 bases, J lost 5 bases, and 7 bases stayed unmatched. The CDR3 totals 15 residues. The CDR3 reads CASSLRTGRNEKLFF. The CDR3 DNA follows: TGTGCCAGCAGCCTCCGGACAGGGCGAAATGAAAAACTGTTTTTT.

The chain is built from TRBV27 and TRBJ2-2; D might be TRBD2 (7 bases). Deletions cut 6 bases from V and 3 bases from J, with 23 bases between. The germline V gene encodes CDR1 MNHEY and CDR2 SMNVEV (reference sequence). This CDR3 contains 18 residues. CDR3 sequence: CASSPAGWGGRHTGELFF. The CDR3 DNA reads as TGTGCCAGCAGCCCAGCGGGTTGGGGGGGGCGCCACACCGGGGAGCTGTTTTTT.

This clone was seen only a few times. The chain combines TRBV2 with TRBJ1-5; 7 bases line up with TRBD1. The V and J ends lost 6 bases and 0 bases, in that order; junction bases with no gene match: 8. The germline gives CDR1 SNHLY, CDR2 FYNNEI. CDR3 length: 16 amino acids. As DNA, the CDR3 is TGTGCCAGCAGGGGCGGGACAGTCCCTAGCAATCAGCCCCAGCATTTT. It is translated as CASRGGTVPSNQPQHF.

V is TRBV10-3 and J is TRBJ1-2; D is undetermined. Germline V gene sequence: CDR1 ENHRY, CDR2 SYGVKD. The CDR3 is made up of 15 amino acids. Trimming shortened V by 3 bases and J by 4 bases, and 15 bases separated the two germline ends. The CDR3 sequence: CAISDLLAGVYGYTF. CDR3 nucleotides: TGTGCCATCAGTGATCTTTTGGCGGGAGTCTATGGCTACACCTTC.

This clone occurred a few times. CDR3: CAWSKAGATSGNTIYF. In DNA form, the CDR3 reads TGTGCCTGGAGTAAGGCAGGGGCCACCTCTGGAAACACCATATATTTT. This chain links TRBV30 with TRBJ1-3; possible D gene TRBD1, 6 bases. Germline V CDR1 and CDR2: GTSNPN, SVGIG (reference sequence). The V end lost 2 bases, the J end lost 0 bases, and 14 bases lay between the germline ends. The CDR3 loop spans 16 amino acids.

The V gene is TRBV2, the J gene TRBJ1-2; D might be TRBD1 (5 bases). The length of the CDR3 is 15 residues. CDR1 is SNHLY, CDR2 FYNNEI, per germline. V gave up 7 bases and J gave up 0 bases, with 15 bases separating them. The CDR3 nucleotides read TGTGCCAGCAATGTGGGCAGGGCTTCTAACTATGGCTACACCTTC. It translates to CASNVGRASNYGYTF. The full variable domain, rest sourced from reference TRBV2 and TRBJ1-2, is EPEVTQTPSHQVTQMGQEVILRCVPISNHLYFYWYRQILGQKVEFLVSFYNNEISEKSEIFDDQFSVERPDGSNFTLKIRSTKLEDSAMYFCASNVGRASNYGYTFGSGTRLTVV.

V gene TRBV7-8 combines with J gene TRBJ2-4; D is possibly TRBD2 (6 bases). Germline V gene data show CDR1 as SGHVS and CDR2 as FQNEAQ. The CDR3 contains 15 residues. The V end lost 2 bases, the J end lost 6 bases, and 14 bases lay between the germline ends. The CDR3 protein is CASSLTIAGPNIQYF. CDR3 DNA: TGTGCCAGCAGCTTAACTATCGCGGGGCCAAACATTCAGTACTTC. The variable domain in full, completed from reference TRBV7-8 and TRBJ2-4, reads GAGVSQSPRYKVAKRGQDVALRCDPISGHVSLFWYQQALGQGPEFLTYFQNEAQLDKSGLPSDRFFAERPEGSVSTLKIQRTQQEDSAVYLCASSLTIAGPNIQYFGAGTRLSVL.

This clone was counted only a few times. The gene calls are TRBV5-1 and TRBJ2-1, with TRBD2 matching over 11 bases. The CDR3 runs to 20 residues. Germline V CDR1 and CDR2: SGHRS, YFSETQ. V gave up 1 base and J gave up 4 bases; unmatched junction bases: 16. CDR3 sequence reads: CASSLPFVVAGGPGYNEQFF. In DNA form, the CDR3 reads TGCGCCAGCAGCTTGCCCTTCGTGGTAGCGGGAGGGCCGGGGTACAATGAGCAGTTCTTC.

This clone has only a few counts. The chain employs TRBV7-6 and TRBJ2-7; TRBD2 agrees at 7 bases. The germline gives CDR1 SGHVS, CDR2 FNYEAQ. The CDR3 has 18 amino acids. V gave up 5 bases and J gave up 4 bases; unmatched junction bases: 20. The DNA for the CDR3 is TGTGCCAGCAGCCGGAGTACCGCTGGACTAGGACCCTCTTACGAGCAGTACTTC. As protein: CASSRSTAGLGPSYEQYF.

The chain employs TRBV27 and TRBJ1-2, with 10 bases identical to TRBD1. The germline V gene has CDR1 MNHEY and CDR2 SMNVEV (reference sequence). Losses at the gene ends were 7 bases for V and 6 bases for J; bases not matched to a gene: 5. The CDR3 is 13 residues long. The CDR3 nucleotides read TGTGCCAGCACGAGACAGGGGGCGCATGGCTACACCTTC. Translation: CASTRQGAHGYTF.

The rearrangement links TRBV9 to TRBJ2-1, with TRBD2 matching 13 bases. The ends lost 4 bases at V and 6 bases at J; junction bases unmatched: 4. The CDR3 is 15 residues long. CDR1 and CDR2 (germline): SGDLS, YYNGEE. This CDR3 reads CASSTSGGASNEQFF. In DNA form, the CDR3 reads TGTGCCAGCAGCACTAGCGGGGGGGCTTCCAATGAGCAGTTCTTC.

The V and J genes are TRBV4-2 and TRBJ1-4; tentative D call: TRBD1 (6 bases). Trimming removed 3 bases from V and 5 bases from J, with 7 bases in between. The CDR3 is 13 residues long. Germline CDR1 reads LGHNA; CDR2 reads YNFKEQ. CDR3 nucleotide sequence: TGTGCCAGCAGCCAGGACAGAAATGAAAAACTGTTTTTT. This translates into CASSQDRNEKLFF.

V gene TRBV5-1 combines with J gene TRBJ2-5; a weak D match, TRBD2 (5 bases). The CDR3 consists of 15 residues. The ends were cut back, 1 base at V and 5 bases at J, with 15 bases in the middle. Looked up from germline, CDR1 is SGHRS and CDR2 is YFSETQ. The CDR3 loop reads CASSLLGTRLETQYF. In nucleotides, the CDR3 is TGCGCCAGCAGCTTGCTAGGAACTAGGTTGGAGACCCAGTACTTC.

CDR3 coding DNA: TGCGCCAGCAGCTTGGACAGGGATATGTTGGGCTACACCTTC. It codes for CASSLDRDMLGYTF. The chain links TRBV5-1 to TRBJ1-2; D might be TRBD1 (6 bases). The V gene lost 0 bases and the J gene lost 8 bases, with 14 bases spanning the gap. CDR1 and CDR2 (germline): SGHRS, YFSETQ. The CDR3 runs 14 residues.

The chain carries TRBV30 and TRBJ1-1; D is perhaps TRBD1 (6 bases). The V and J ends lost 1 base and 1 base respectively, with 13 bases between them. Germline V gene sequence: CDR1 GTSNPN, CDR2 SVGIG (reference sequence). The CDR3 is 15 amino acids. The CDR3 reads CAWSAKPGQNTEAFF. In DNA form, the CDR3 reads TGTGCCTGGAGTGCGAAACCGGGACAGAACACTGAAGCTTTCTTT.

As concerns this clone: One end of the junction does not line up with germline, which may come from a read error. V gene TRBV5-1 combines with J gene TRBJ1-4; possibly TRBD1 for D (5 bases). From germline, CDR1 is SGHRS and CDR2 YFSETQ. This CDR3 contains 14 residues. The DNA for the CDR3 is TGCGCCAGCAGATTGGGCAGGGAAAATGAAAAACTGTTTTTT. This sequence encodes CASRLGRENEKLFF.